This TCR beta chain was sequenced for a study of T cell repertoires in cytomegalovirus infection. Study as a whole: Matching HLA type and CMV infection were both indicated by public TCR beta signatures. Study-level points and caveats: HLA-C-restricted CMV clonotypes gave the most frequent clonotype in two of eight donors. Cumulative frequency (of public TCR beta family members) identified carriers of CMV plus the relevant HLA.

About this clonotype itself: What it binds is unknown.

TCRdb ran MiXCR on the reads and lists one entry per CDR3 protein. The sample has roughly 920,000 distinct CDR3 sequences, more than 25% seen once. The sequenced sample was cultured CD8+ T cells from PBMCs, obtained from culture after CMV antigen stimulation. This receptor was identified in a human donor in good health (CMV status not recorded). Some clones in this sample may be carry-over from other donors' samples.

DNA of the CDR3: TGTGCCAGCAGTTACTGGGGCGAGGGGTTGAACACTGAAGCTTTCTTT. Its translation: CASSYWGEGLNTEAFF. The V gene is TRBV6-5, the J gene TRBJ1-1; the D gene is possibly TRBD1 (5 bases). The V gene's germline CDR1 is MNHEY and CDR2 SVGAGI. V was trimmed by 1 base and J by 0 bases, leaving 12 bases between them. This CDR3 region has 16 residues.